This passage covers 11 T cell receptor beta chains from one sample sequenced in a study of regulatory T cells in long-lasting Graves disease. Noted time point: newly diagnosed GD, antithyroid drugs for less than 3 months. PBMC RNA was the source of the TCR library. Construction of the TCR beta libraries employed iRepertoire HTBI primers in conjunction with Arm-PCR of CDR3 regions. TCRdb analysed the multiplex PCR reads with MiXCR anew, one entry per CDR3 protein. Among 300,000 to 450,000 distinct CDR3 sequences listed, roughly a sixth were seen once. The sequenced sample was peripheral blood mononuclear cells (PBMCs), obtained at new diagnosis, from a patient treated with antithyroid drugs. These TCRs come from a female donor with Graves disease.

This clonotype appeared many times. The CDR3 loop reads CASRTGDNNSPLHF. CDR3 bases: TGTGCCAGCAGGACCGGGGATAATAATTCACCCCTCCACTTT. The chain joins TRBV3-1 to TRBJ1-6, with unresolved D. This CDR3 has 14 amino acids. With 6 bases removed from V and 5 bases from J, the gap between germline ends came to 11 bases. Germline V lookup: CDR1 LGHDT, CDR2 YNNKEL (reference sequence).

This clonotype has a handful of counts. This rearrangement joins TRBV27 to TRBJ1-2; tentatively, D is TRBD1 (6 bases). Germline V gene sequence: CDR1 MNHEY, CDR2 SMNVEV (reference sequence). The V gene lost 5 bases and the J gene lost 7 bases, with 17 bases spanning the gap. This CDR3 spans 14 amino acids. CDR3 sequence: CASSLEGEGSGYTF. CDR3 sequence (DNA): TGTGCCAGCAGTCTAGAGGGGGAAGGAAGTGGCTACACCTTC.

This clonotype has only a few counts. CDR3 region: CASSFPDRGRPQNSPLHF. Written as DNA, the CDR3 is TGTGCCAGCAGTTTCCCGGACAGGGGCCGCCCCCAGAATTCACCCCTCCACTTT. The chain has TRBV28 and TRBJ1-6, with 9 bases identical to TRBD1. The CDR3 is 18 residues long. The germline V gene has CDR1 MDHEN and CDR2 SYDVKM. With 3 bases clipped from V and 7 bases from J, the junction kept 13 bases outside the gene matches.

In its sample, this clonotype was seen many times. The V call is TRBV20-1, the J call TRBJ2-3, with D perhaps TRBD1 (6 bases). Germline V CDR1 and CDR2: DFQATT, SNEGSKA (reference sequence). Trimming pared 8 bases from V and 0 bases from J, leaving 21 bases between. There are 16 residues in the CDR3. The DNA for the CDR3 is TGCAGTACCCTCATTCCAGGGACACCTAGCACAGATACGCAGTATTTT. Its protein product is CSTLIPGTPSTDTQYF.

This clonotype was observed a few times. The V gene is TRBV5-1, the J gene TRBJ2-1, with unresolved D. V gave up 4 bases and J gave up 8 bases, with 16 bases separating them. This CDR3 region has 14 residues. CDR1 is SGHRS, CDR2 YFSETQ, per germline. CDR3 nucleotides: TGCGCCAGCAGCGTAACTCAAGGTGGGGATGAGCAGTTCTTC. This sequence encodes CASSVTQGGDEQFF.

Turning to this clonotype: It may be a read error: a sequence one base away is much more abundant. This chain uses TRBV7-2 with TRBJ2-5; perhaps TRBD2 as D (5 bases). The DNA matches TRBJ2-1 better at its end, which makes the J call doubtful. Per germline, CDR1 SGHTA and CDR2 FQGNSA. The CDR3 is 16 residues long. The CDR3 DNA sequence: TGTGCCAGCGGCCTCCGGACTCCCCCCGCGAGGGTCGAGCAGTTCTTC. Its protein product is CASGLRTPPARVEQFF.

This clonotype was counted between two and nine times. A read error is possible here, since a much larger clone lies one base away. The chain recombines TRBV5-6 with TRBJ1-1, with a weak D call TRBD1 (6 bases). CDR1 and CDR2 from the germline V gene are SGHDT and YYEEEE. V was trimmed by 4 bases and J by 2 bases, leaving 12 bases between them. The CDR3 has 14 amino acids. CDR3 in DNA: TGTGCCAGCAGCCCGAGGGGGATAAACACTGAAGCTTTCTTT. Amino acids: CASSPRGINTEAFF.

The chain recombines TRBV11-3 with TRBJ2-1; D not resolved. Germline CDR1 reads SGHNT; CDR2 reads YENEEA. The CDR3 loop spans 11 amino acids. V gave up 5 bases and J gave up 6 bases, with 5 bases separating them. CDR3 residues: CASSRPNEQFF. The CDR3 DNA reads TGTGCCAGCAGCCGGCCCAATGAGCAGTTCTTC.

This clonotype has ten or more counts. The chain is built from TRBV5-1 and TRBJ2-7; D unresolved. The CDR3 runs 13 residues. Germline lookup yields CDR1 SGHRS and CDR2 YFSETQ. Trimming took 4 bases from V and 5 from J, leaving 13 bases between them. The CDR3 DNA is TGCGCCAGCAGCAGGCTGGGTGTCAACGAGCAGTACTTC. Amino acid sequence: CASSRLGVNEQYF. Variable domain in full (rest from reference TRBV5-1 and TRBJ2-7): KAGVTQTPRYLIKTRGQQVTLSCSPISGHRSVSWYQQTPGQGLQFLFEYFSETQRNKGNFPGRFSGRQFSNSRSEMNVSTLELGDSALYLCASSRLGVNEQYFGPGTRLTVT.

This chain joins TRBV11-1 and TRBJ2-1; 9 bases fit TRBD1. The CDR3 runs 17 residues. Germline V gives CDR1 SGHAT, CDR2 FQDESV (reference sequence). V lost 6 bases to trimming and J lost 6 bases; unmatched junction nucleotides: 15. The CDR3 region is CASSEDLPGQGFNEQFF. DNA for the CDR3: TGTGCCAGCAGTGAGGACCTCCCGGGACAGGGTTTCAATGAGCAGTTCTTC.

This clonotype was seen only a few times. CDR3 sequence (DNA): TGTGCCAGCAGCGTAGAGGGGGGACCTCAGGATGACACTGAAGCTTTCTTT. Amino acid sequence: CASSVEGGPQDDTEAFF. The chain uses TRBV9 and TRBJ1-1; maybe TRBD1 (6 bases). V gave up 0 bases and J gave up 3 bases, with 18 bases separating them. This CDR3 has 17 residues. Germline V lookup: CDR1 SGDLS, CDR2 YYNGEE.